The following is a TCR beta chain sequence with its context. No antigen is known for it. V was trimmed by 6 bases and J by 1 base, leaving 12 bases between them. This CDR3 spans 13 amino acids. CDR1 SQVTM and CDR2 ANQGSEA come from the germline V gene. This entry belongs to a study of cytomegalovirus exposure and HLA in healthy donors. As for the study in general: The platform used for the roughly 110 validation repertoires matched that of the roughly 700 first-cohort repertoires, a later analysis reported. The study's findings and limits: Through in vitro validation, three CMV-associated chains were shown to be specific for CMV antigens. Despite most TCR sequences being rare, some public TCRs occurred in many donors.

Assay used: immunoSEQ multiplex PCR; TCRdb lists only in-frame clones, some missing. The repertoire consists of 120,000 to 150,000 clones, with about nine tenths occurring once and the leading ten covering roughly 3%. The study drew the donors from its roughly 130-subject validation cohort, separate from the roughly 700-subject first cohort. The source is a man between 18 and 29 years old in good health and CMV-seronegative. The sequenced sample consisted of PBMCs. The chain joins TRBV29-1 to TRBJ1-1, with D possibly being TRBD1 (6 bases). As DNA, the CDR3 is TGCAGCGTCACAGGGATTGGGAACACTGAAGCTTTCTTT. It specifies CSVTGIGNTEAFF. Using reference TRBV29-1 and TRBJ1-1 for the parts outside the CDR3, the full variable domain is SAVISQKPSRDICQRGTSLTIQCQVDSQVTMMFWYRQQPGQSLTLIATANQGSEATYESGFVIDKFPISRPNLTFSTLTVSNMSPEDSSIYLCSVTGIGNTEAFFGQGTRLTVV.